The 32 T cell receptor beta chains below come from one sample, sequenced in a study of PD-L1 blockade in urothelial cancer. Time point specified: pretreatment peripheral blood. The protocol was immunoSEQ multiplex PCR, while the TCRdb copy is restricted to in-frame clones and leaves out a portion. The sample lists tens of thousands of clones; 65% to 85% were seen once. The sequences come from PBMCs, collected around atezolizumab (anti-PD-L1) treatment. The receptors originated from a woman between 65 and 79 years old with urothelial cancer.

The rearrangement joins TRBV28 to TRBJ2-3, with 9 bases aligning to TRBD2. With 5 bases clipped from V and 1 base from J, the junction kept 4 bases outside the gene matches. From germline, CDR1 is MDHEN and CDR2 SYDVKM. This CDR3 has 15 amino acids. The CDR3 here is CASSPIAGGTDTQYF. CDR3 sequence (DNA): TGTGCCAGCAGTCCAATAGCGGGAGGCACAGATACGCAGTATTTT. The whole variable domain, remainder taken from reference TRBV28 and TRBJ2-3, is DVKVTQSSRYLVKRTGEKVFLECVQDMDHENMFWYRQDPGLGLRLIYFSYDVKMKEKGDIPEGYSVSREKKERFSLILESASTNQTSMYLCASSPIAGGTDTQYFGPGTRLTVL.

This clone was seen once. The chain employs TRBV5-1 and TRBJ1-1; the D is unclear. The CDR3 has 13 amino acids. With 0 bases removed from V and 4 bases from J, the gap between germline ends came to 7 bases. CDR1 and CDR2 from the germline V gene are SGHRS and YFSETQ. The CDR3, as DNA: TGCGCCAGCAGCTTGGCGGGTGTCACTGAAGCTTTCTTT. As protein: CASSLAGVTEAFF.

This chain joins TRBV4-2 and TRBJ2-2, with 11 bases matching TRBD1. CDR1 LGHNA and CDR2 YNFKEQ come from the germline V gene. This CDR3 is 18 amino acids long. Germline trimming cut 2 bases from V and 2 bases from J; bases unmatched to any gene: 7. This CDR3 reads CASSQRLGQGANTGELFF. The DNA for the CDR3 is TGTGCCAGCAGCCAACGTCTAGGACAGGGGGCAAACACCGGGGAGCTGTTTTTT.

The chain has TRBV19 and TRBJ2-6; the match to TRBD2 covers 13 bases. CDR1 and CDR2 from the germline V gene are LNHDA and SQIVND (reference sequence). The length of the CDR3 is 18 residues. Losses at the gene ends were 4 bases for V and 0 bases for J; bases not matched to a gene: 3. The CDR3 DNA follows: TGTGCCAGTAGTACGGGACTAGCGGGAATCTCTGGGGCCAACGTCCTGACTTTC. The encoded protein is CASSTGLAGISGANVLTF.

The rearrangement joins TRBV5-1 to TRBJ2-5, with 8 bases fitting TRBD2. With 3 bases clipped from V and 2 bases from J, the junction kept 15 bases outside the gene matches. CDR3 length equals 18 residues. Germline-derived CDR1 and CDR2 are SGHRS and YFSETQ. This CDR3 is CASSWGLGAGGVQETQYF. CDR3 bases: TGCGCCAGCAGCTGGGGACTGGGTGCGGGAGGCGTACAAGAGACCCAGTACTTC.

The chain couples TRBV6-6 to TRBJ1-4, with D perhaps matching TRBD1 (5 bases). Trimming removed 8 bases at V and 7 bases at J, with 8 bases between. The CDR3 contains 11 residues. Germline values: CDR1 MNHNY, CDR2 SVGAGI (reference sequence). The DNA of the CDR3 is TGTGCCAGCGGGGGGGGTGAAAAACTGTTTTTT. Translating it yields CASGGGEKLFF.

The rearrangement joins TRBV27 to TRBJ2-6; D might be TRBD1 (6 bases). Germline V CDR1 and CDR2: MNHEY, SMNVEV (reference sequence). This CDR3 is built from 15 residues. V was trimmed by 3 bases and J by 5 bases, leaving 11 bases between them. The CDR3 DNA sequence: TGTGCCAGCAGTTTCCACCGGGACAGGGCCAACGTCCTGACTTTC. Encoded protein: CASSFHRDRANVLTF.

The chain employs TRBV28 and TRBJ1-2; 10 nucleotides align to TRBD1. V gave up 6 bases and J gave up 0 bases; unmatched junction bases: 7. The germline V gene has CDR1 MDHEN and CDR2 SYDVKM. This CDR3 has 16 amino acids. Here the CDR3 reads CASRLGQGGANYGYTF. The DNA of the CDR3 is TGTGCCAGCAGACTAGGACAGGGGGGAGCTAACTATGGCTACACCTTC.

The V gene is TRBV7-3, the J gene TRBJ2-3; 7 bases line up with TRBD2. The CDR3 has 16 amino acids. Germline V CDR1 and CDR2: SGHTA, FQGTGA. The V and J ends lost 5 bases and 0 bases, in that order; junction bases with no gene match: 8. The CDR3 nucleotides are TGTGCCAGCAGCGATCGGGGGGTTCCTAGCACAGATACGCAGTATTTT. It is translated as CASSDRGVPSTDTQYF.

DNA of the CDR3: TGCAGCGTTGGTGGCAGGTCTAACTATGGCTACACCTTC. This sequence encodes CSVGGRSNYGYTF. The J gene is TRBJ1-2, the V gene TRBV29-1; D uncertain. This CDR3 comprises 13 residues. V lost 4 bases to trimming and J lost 0 bases, with 9 bases between them. Germline V gives CDR1 SQVTM, CDR2 ANQGSEA.

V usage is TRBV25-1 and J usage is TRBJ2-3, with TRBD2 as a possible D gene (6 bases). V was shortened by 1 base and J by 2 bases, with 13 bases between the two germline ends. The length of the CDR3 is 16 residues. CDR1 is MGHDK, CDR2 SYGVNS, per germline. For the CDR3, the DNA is TGTGCCAGCAGTGAATCCTGGACTACCTACACAGATACGCAGTATTTT. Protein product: CASSESWTTYTDTQYF. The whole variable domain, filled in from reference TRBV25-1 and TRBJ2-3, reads EADIYQTPRYLVIGTGKKITLECSQTMGHDKMYWYQQDPGMELHLIHYSYGVNSTEKGDLSSESTVSRIRTEHFPLTLESARPSHTSQYLCASSESWTTYTDTQYFGPGTRLTVL.

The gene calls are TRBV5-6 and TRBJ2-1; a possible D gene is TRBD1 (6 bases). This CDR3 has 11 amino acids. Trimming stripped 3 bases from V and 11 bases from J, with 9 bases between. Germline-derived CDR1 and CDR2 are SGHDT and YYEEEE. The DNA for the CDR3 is TGTGCCAGCAGCTCAGGGGACAAGCAGTTCTTC. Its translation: CASSSGDKQFF.

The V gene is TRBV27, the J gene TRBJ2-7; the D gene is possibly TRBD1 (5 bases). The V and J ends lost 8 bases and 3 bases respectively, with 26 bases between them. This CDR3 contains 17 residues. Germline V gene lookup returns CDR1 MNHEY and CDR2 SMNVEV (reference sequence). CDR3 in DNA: TGTGCCAGCCCAAAGGGTTTCCGTCCAGGGCCTCGCTACGAGCAGTACTTC. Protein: CASPKGFRPGPRYEQYF.

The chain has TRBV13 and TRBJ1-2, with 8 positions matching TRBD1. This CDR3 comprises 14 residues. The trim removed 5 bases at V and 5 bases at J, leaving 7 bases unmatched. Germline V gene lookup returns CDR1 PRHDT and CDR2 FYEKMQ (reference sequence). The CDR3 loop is CASSPGQGGYGYTF. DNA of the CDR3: TGTGCCAGCAGCCCCGGACAGGGTGGTTATGGCTACACCTTC.

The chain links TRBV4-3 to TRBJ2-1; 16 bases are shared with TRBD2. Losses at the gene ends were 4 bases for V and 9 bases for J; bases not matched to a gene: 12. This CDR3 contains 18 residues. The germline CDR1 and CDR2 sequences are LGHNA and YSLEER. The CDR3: CASSPGLAGGRPSSEQFF. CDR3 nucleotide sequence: TGCGCCAGCAGCCCGGGACTAGCGGGGGGGCGCCCGTCGAGTGAGCAGTTCTTC.

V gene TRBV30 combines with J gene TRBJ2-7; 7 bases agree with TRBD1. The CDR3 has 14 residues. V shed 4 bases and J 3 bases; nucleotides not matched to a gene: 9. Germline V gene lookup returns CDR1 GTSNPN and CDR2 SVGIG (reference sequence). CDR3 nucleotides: TGTGCCTGGACTTCAGGGGGACCTAGCTACGAGCAGTACTTC. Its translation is CAWTSGGPSYEQYF.

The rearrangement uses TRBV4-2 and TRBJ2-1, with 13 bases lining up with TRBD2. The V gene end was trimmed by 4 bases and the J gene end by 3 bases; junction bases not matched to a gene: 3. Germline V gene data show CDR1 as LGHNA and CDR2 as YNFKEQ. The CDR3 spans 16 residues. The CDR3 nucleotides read TGTGCCAGCAGCCCGGGACTAGCGGGGATCTACAATGAGCAGTTCTTC. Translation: CASSPGLAGIYNEQFF.

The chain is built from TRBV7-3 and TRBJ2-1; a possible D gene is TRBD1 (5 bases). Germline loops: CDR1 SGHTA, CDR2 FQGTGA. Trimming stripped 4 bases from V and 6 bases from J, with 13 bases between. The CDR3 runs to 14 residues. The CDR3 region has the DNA TGTGCCAGCAGCTCAATAGACAGTCCCAATGAGCAGTTCTTC. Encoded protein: CASSSIDSPNEQFF.

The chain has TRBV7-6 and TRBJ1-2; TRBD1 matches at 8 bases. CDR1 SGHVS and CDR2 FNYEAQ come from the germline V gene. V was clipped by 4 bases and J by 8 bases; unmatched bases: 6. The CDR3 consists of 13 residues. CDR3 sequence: CASSSGQGKGYTF. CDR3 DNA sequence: TGTGCCAGCAGCTCCGGACAGGGAAAAGGCTACACCTTC.

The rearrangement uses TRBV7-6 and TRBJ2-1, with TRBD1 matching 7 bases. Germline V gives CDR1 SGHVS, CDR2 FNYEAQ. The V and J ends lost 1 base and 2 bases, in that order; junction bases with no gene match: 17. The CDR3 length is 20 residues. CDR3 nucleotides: TGTGCCAGCAGCTTAGTAGACAGGGAGTCCCTAGGTACCACCTACAATGAGCAGTTCTTC. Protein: CASSLVDRESLGTTYNEQFF.

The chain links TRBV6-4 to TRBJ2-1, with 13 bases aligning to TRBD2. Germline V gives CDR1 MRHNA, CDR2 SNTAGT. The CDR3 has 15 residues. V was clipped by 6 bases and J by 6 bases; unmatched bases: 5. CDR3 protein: CASSKLAGGPNEQFF. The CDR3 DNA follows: TGTGCCAGCAGCAAACTAGCGGGAGGGCCCAATGAGCAGTTCTTC.

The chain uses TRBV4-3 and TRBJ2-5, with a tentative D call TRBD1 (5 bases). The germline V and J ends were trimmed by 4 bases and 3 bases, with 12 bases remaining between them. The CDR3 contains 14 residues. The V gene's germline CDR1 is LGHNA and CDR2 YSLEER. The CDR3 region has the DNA TGCGCCAGCAGCCCTTCAGGGTACGAAGAGACCCAGTACTTC. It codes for CASSPSGYEETQYF.

CDR3 nucleotides: TGTGCCAGCAGTTACTATCCGGGTGGCACTGAAGCTTTCTTT. The encoded protein is CASSYYPGGTEAFF. This rearrangement joins TRBV6-6 to TRBJ1-1, with no clear D. Trimming pared 1 base from V and 4 bases from J, leaving 10 bases between. Germline CDR1 is MNHNY and CDR2 is SVGAGI (reference sequence). The length of the CDR3 is 14 residues.

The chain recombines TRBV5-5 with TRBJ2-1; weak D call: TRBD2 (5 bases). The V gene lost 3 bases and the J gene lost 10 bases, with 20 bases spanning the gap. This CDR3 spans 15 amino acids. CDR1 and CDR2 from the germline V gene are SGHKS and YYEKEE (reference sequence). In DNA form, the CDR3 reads TGTGCCAGCAGCTGGAGCGGTAATACTGGCATCGAGCAGTTCTTC. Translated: CASSWSGNTGIEQFF.

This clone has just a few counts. In DNA form, the CDR3 reads TGTGCCAGCAGTTACTCAAGGCGACAGGGGAATTCACCCCTCCACTTT. This translates into CASSYSRRQGNSPLHF. The chain employs TRBV6-5 and TRBJ1-6, with 8 bases identical to TRBD1. This CDR3 has 16 residues. CDR1 is MNHEY, CDR2 SVGAGI, per germline. Trimming cost V 0 bases and J 7 bases; bases outside gene matches: 5.

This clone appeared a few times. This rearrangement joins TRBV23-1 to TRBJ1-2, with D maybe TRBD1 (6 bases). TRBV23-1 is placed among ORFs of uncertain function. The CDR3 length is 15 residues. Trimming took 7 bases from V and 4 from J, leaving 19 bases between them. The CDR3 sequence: CASILSDSRTYGYTF. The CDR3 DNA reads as TGCGCCAGCATTCTTTCGGACAGTCGAACCTATGGCTACACCTTC.

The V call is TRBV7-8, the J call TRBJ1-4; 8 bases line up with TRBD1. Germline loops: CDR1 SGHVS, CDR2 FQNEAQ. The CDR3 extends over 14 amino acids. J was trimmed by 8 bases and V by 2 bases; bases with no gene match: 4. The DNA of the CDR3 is TGTGCCAGCAGCTTACAGGGGGCTCGGGAAAAACTGTTTTTT. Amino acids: CASSLQGAREKLFF.

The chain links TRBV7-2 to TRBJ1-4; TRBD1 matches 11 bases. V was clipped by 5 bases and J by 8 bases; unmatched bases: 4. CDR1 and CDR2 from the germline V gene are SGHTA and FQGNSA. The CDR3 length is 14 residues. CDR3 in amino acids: CASSRGQGEEKLFF. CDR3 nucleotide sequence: TGTGCCAGCAGCCGGGGACAGGGGGAAGAAAAACTGTTTTTT.

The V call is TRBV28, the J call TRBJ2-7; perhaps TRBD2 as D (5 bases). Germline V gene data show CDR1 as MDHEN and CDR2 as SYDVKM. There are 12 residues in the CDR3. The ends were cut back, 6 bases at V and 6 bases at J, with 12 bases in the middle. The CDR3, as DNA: TGTGCCAGCAGAAGTGCAGCGGCCGAGCAGTACTTC. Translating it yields CASRSAAAEQYF.

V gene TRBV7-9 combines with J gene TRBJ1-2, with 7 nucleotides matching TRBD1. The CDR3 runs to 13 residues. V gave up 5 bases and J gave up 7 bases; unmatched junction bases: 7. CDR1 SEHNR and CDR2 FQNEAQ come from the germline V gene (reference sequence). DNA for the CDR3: TGTGCCAGCAGCCCCGACAGGGAAGGTGGCTACACCTTC. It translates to CASSPDREGGYTF. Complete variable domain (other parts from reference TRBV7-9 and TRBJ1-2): DTGVSQNPRHKITKRGQNVTFRCDPISEHNRLYWYRQTLGQGPEFLTYFQNEAQLEKSRLLSDRFSAERPKGSFSTLEIQRTEQGDSAMYLCASSPDREGGYTFGSGTRLTVV.

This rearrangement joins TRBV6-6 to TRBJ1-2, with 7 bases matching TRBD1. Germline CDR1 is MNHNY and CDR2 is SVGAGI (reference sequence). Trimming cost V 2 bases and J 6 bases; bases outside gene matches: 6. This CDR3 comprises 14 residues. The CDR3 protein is CASSYEAGGNGYTF. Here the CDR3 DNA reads TGTGCCAGCAGTTACGAGGCAGGGGGTAATGGCTACACCTTC.

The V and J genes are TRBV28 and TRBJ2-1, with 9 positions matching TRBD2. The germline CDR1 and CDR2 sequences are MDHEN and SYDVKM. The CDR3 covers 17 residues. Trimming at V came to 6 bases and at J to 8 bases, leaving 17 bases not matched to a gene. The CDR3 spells CASSHARGGGREDEQFF. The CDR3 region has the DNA TGTGCCAGCAGCCACGCTCGGGGGGGCGGGAGGGAAGATGAGCAGTTCTTC.